This T cell receptor (beta chain) was sequenced for a study of T cell changes during pregnancy in multiple sclerosis. Germline V lookup: CDR1 MNHEY, CDR2 SMNVEV (reference sequence). The CDR3 extends over 12 amino acids. V lost 5 bases, J lost 9 bases, and 14 bases lay in between. This table comes from immunoSEQ multiplex PCR, and its TCRdb copy is limited to in-frame clones, with some not included. The sample contains fewer than 50,000 clones, 85% to 90% of which appear only once. This sample comprised CD8+ T cells from peripheral blood mononuclear cells, obtained in the third trimester of pregnancy. This clonotype originated in a female donor with multiple sclerosis, enrolled in a pregnancy study. The chain employs TRBV27 and TRBJ2-7; D might be TRBD2 (6 bases). CDR3 bases: TGTGCCAGCAGTGACCGGGGAGGCGGGCAGTACTTC. This encodes CASSDRGGGQYF.